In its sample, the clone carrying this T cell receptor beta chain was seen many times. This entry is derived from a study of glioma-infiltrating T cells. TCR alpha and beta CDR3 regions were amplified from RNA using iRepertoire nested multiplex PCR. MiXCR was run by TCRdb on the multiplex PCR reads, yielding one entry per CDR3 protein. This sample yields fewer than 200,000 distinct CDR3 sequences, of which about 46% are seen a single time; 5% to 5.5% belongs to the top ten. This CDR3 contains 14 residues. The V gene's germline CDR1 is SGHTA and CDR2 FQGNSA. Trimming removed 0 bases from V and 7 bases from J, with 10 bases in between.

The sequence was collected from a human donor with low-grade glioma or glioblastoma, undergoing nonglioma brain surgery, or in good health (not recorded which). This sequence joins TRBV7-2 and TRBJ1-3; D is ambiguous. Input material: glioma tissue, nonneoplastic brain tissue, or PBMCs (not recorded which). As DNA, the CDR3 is TGTGCCAGCAGCTTAGCCGGATTTGGGAACACCATATATTTT. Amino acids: CASSLAGFGNTIYF.